These T cell receptor beta chains were read from a single sample in a study of T cell responses to AZD1222 COVID-19 vaccine. The repertoire was sequenced with immunoSEQ multiplex PCR; TCRdb's copy has only in-frame clones and lacks some. The sample lists around 80,000 clones; around four fifths were seen once. The sample consisted of peripheral blood, taken 28 days after the second AZD1222 dose. These receptors were collected from an adult who received the AZD1222 COVID-19 vaccine. The CDR3 runs from the conserved cysteine through the conserved F or W. The order of the fields is V gene, clone size, J gene, D gene, CDR3 DNA, CDR3 protein. The D gene is left open where the match is weak. Size is omitted from some rows. Given values are once, few, many or a class for expanded clones.

TRBV7-2	.	TRBJ1-5	.	TGTGCCAGCAGCCGTGATGTGGTTAGCAATCAGCCCCAGCATTTT	CASSRDVVSNQPQHF
TRBV4-1	.	TRBJ1-1	.	TGCGCCAGCAGCCAAGAAAGGGGGGATGGAACTGAAGCTTTCTTT	CASSQERGDGTEAFF
TRBV9	.	TRBJ2-7	.	TGTGCCAGCAGCGGCCGGGAACGCCACTCCGAGCAGTACTTC	CASSGRERHSEQYF
TRBV29-1	.	TRBJ1-5	TRBD1	TGCAGCGTCAAACAGGGGGCTACTCAGCCCCAGCATTTT	CSVKQGATQPQHF
TRBV27	.	TRBJ2-3	.	TGTGCCAGCAGTAGATCAGGGACTTCCACAGATACGCAGTATTTT	CASSRSGTSTDTQYF
TRBV9	.	TRBJ1-1	.	TGTGCCAGCAGCGTAGAAGGGGACACTGAAGCTTTCTTT	CASSVEGDTEAFF
TRBV5-1	.	TRBJ2-2	TRBD1	TGCGCCAGCAGCTTGGGACAGGGTTCGAACACCGGGGAGCTGTTTTTT	CASSLGQGSNTGELFF
TRBV5-4	.	TRBJ2-7	TRBD1	TGTGCCAGCAGCCGACCGGCAGGGGGCGCTGTTGGCTCGAACGAGCAGTACTTC	CASSRPAGGAVGSNEQYF
TRBV27	once	TRBJ2-7	TRBD1	TGTGCCAGCAGTTCACCCGGACAGGGTTCCTACGAGCAGTACTTC	CASSSPGQGSYEQYF
TRBV27	.	TRBJ2-6	.	TGTGCCAGCAGTTCCACAGGGGCCAACGTCCTGACTTTC	CASSSTGANVLTF
TRBV9	.	TRBJ2-1	.	TGTGCCAGCAGCCCTCATAGCGGGCAGGGGAATGAGCAGTTCTTC	CASSPHSGQGNEQFF
TRBV27	.	TRBJ2-5	.	TGTGCCAGCAGTTATCAACCTCTAGGACGGCAAGAGACCCAGTACTTC	CASSYQPLGRQETQYF
TRBV6-5	.	TRBJ2-7	TRBD1	TGTGCCAGCAGGCAAGGGACAGGGGGTGACTACGAGCAGTACTTC	CASRQGTGGDYEQYF
TRBV30	few	TRBJ1-4	.	TGTGCCTGGAGTCTTCGGATGAATGAAAAACTGTTTTTT	CAWSLRMNEKLFF
TRBV27	.	TRBJ1-5	.	TGTGCCAGCAGCCGGGACAACTATAGCAATCAGCCCCAGCATTTT	CASSRDNYSNQPQHF
TRBV7-2	.	TRBJ1-6	.	TGTGCCAGCAGCTTAGCTGGGGGCTATAATTCACCCCTCCACTTT	CASSLAGGYNSPLHF
TRBV6-2/TRBV6-3	.	TRBJ2-1	TRBD2	TGTGCCAGCAGTCTTCGACTAGCGGGCATGTCGGGGAATGAGCAGTTCTTC	CASSLRLAGMSGNEQFF
TRBV29-1	.	TRBJ2-3	TRBD2	TGCAGCGTTGAAGACGGAGCGGGGCCAGATACGCAGTATTTT	CSVEDGAGPDTQYF
TRBV24-1	.	TRBJ1-2	.	TGTGCCACCAGTGACCAGTCCGACAGACCCTATGGCTACACCTTC	CATSDQSDRPYGYTF